This T cell receptor (beta chain) was obtained from a study of T cell changes during pregnancy in multiple sclerosis. The method was immunoSEQ multiplex PCR; TCRdb's version includes in-frame clones alone and lacks a portion of them. The data contain more than 65,000 clones, more than 85% of them singletons. Trimming took 3 bases from V and 4 from J, leaving 13 bases between them. Germline V gives CDR1 SGHTS, CDR2 YDEGEE. The CDR3 runs to 14 residues. This material consisted of peripheral blood, taken in the first trimester of pregnancy. The V gene is TRBV5-8, the J gene TRBJ2-5; maybe TRBD1 (6 bases). The origin of this receptor is a female donor with multiple sclerosis, enrolled in a pregnancy study. The CDR3 protein is CASSSPRGPETQYF. The CDR3 DNA is TGTGCCAGCAGCTCACCCAGGGGACCAGAGACCCAGTACTTC.